This TCR beta chain derives from a study of T cell responses to AZD1222 COVID-19 vaccine. Study outcomes and limitations: Reportedly, nearly half the spike-specific TCRs target unmutated variant regions. Sampled repertoires all dated from after the peak T cell response. Spike-specific TCR breadth rose after two AZD1222 doses, and depth rose as well. The sample set comprised mostly white British donors with more females, and clonal diversity was possibly underestimated.

The germline gives CDR1 SGHTA, CDR2 FQGNSA. The CDR3 is 12 amino acids. V was pared by 6 bases and J by 6 bases, with 4 bases of the junction left unmatched. Concerning this clone itself: The antigen is not known.

Using immunoSEQ multiplex PCR, the repertoire was profiled, and TCRdb retains in-frame clones only, with some absent. Of more than 120,000 clones listed, roughly 88% are singletons. The sequence derives from an adult who received the MenACWY meningococcal vaccine as a control. The sample in question was peripheral blood, obtained 28 days after the second dose of the MenACWY control vaccine. The gene calls are TRBV7-2 and TRBJ1-2; 7 bases agree with TRBD1. CDR3 loop: CASSEGADGYTF. In nucleotides, the CDR3 is TGTGCCAGCAGTGAGGGGGCGGATGGCTACACCTTC.